This T cell receptor (beta chain) is from a study of blood T cell repertoires in COVID-19. Study-wide context: The United States, Italy and Spain provided the acute and convalescent COVID-19 samples.

The CDR3 extends over 16 amino acids. The V end was cut by 0 bases, the J end by 8 bases, with 17 bases between. Germline V lookup: CDR1 SGHRS, CDR2 YFSETQ. Per the study methods: Counts of nucleated cells, estimated from reference gene primer amplification, were obtained. TCRdb's copy holds only in-frame clones and misses some; the assay was immunoSEQ multiplex PCR. V, J and clone size were drawn from that table, and D and trimming were deduced from the DNA. Among roughly 46,000 clones listed, over 75% were seen once. Sequencing was performed on peripheral blood. V and J are TRBV5-1 and TRBJ2-2; possibly TRBD2 for D (5 bases). The receptor was derived from a human donor with active COVID-19. The donor label of this sample is uncertain. The CDR3 reads CASSLVQANLAGELFF. CDR3 in DNA: TGCGCCAGCAGCTTGGTTCAGGCTAACCTAGCTGGGGAGCTGTTTTTT.